This TCR beta chain was sequenced for a study of CD8 T cells in Susac syndrome. Study-wide findings and caveats: Individuals included in the TCR sequencing and HLA analysis were acknowledged by the study to be relatively few in number.

Random hexamers were used to reverse transcribe an amount of about 0.45 to 1 ug RNA. By means of immunoSEQ multiplex PCR, TCR beta CDR3 spanning 54 Vbeta and 13 Jbeta underwent amplification. TCRdb re-called the immunoSEQ multiplex PCR reads with MiXCR, one entry per CDR3 protein. This sample has around 62,000 distinct CDR3 sequences, with around nine tenths found just once. The V gene lost 5 bases and the J gene lost 2 bases, with 7 bases spanning the gap. The germline CDR1 and CDR2 sequences are MNHEY and SVGAGI. CDR3 size: 13 residues. Notes on this clonotype: Its antigen remains unidentified.

Sequencing used CD8+ T cells from PBMCs. The clonotype originates from a human donor in good health. V usage is TRBV6-5 and J usage is TRBJ2-1; D might be TRBD2 (5 bases). The CDR3 nucleotides are TGTGCCAGCAGTAAGGGAGCCTACAATGAGCAGTTCTTC. The encoded protein is CASSKGAYNEQFF.